This T cell receptor (beta chain) was recovered during a study of T cell responses to AZD1222 COVID-19 vaccine. Broader study findings: It should be noted that donors were predominantly white British and more often female, and clonal diversity was possibly underestimated. Across spike, vaccine-associated CD4 TCRs were found, dominant at 160-218 and 743-854.

The CDR3 length is 11 residues. Per the germline V gene, CDR1 is MDHEN and CDR2 is SYDVKM. Between the trimmed V and J ends, which lost 6 bases and 3 bases, there was a span of 6 bases. The count of this clone is one. The antigen is unknown. Clones were sequenced by immunoSEQ multiplex PCR, and TCRdb holds only the in-frame ones, with some missing. The table has 150,000 to 200,000 clones, about 90% seen once; the top ten hold roughly 6%. This sequence joins TRBV28 and TRBJ2-7, with D unresolved. The specimen was peripheral blood, collected on day 0 of AZD1222 vaccination. This sequence was found in an adult in good health. The CDR3 DNA sequence: TGTGCCAGCAGCGAATACTACGAGCAGTACTTC. Its protein is CASSEYYEQYF.